Presented here are 23 T cell receptor beta chains from one specimen sequenced in a study of blood T cell repertoires in COVID-19. Generated by immunoSEQ multiplex PCR, the TCRdb table keeps only in-frame clones and is missing some. Of about 150,000 clones in the sample, around 83% were seen once. The sequencing input was peripheral blood. These receptors all come from a woman aged 55-69 years with COVID-19, enrolled during active disease.

This clone was seen once. The chain carries TRBV19 and TRBJ1-2, with TRBD1 identical over 7 bases. CDR1 and CDR2 (germline): LNHDA, SQIVND (reference sequence). V shed 8 bases, J shed 1 base, and the junction held 4 bases outside the gene matches. The CDR3 has 13 residues. The CDR3: CASQDRVNYGYTF. The CDR3 coding sequence is TGTGCCAGTCAAGACAGGGTTAACTATGGCTACACCTTC.

The chain has TRBV7-3 and TRBJ2-2, with unresolved D. V was pared by 4 bases and J by 5 bases, with 14 bases between. Per germline, CDR1 SGHTA and CDR2 FQGTGA. The CDR3 extends over 15 amino acids. The CDR3 coding sequence is TGTGCCAGCAGCTCAACCGGCGCCGGGACCGGGGAGCTGTTTTTT. This gives the protein CASSSTGAGTGELFF.

The gene calls are TRBV6-1 and TRBJ2-3; D is ambiguous. The CDR3 runs 15 residues. Germline V gene lookup returns CDR1 MNHNS and CDR2 SASEGT. The V and J ends lost 0 bases and 2 bases respectively, with 9 bases between them. Here the CDR3 reads CASSEAVSNTDTQYF. The CDR3 region has the DNA TGTGCCAGCAGTGAAGCAGTCAGTAACACAGATACGCAGTATTTT.

This clone was detected only a few times. The chain carries TRBV11-2 and TRBJ1-6; D might be TRBD1 (6 bases). The V end was cut by 1 base, the J end by 7 bases, with 8 bases between. Germline CDR1 and CDR2: SGHAT and FQNNGV. The CDR3 spans 14 residues. The CDR3 DNA sequence: TGTGCCAGCAGCTTAGGGCAGGGGAATTCACCCCTCCACTTT. Amino acid sequence: CASSLGQGNSPLHF.

This clone was counted a few times. The gene calls are TRBV19 and TRBJ1-1; TRBD1 agrees at 10 bases. The CDR3 loop spans 14 amino acids. The germline V gene encodes CDR1 LNHDA and CDR2 SQIVND (reference sequence). V lost 9 bases, J lost 5 bases, and 9 bases stayed unmatched. CDR3: CASDRGQGWTEAFF. The CDR3 nucleotides read TGTGCCAGCGACCGGGGACAGGGGTGGACTGAAGCTTTCTTT.

The V call is TRBV6-6, the J call TRBJ1-4; D remains ambiguous. CDR1 is MNHNY and CDR2 is SVGAGI in the germline V gene (reference sequence). The V gene lost 8 bases and the J gene lost 0 bases, with 10 bases spanning the gap. This CDR3 contains 14 residues. The CDR3 DNA is TGTGCCAGCCGGACCGGGACAACTAATGAAAAACTGTTTTTT. Residues: CASRTGTTNEKLFF.

The chain links TRBV6-2 or TRBV6-3 to TRBJ2-6; possible D gene TRBD2, 6 bases. The germline gives CDR1 MNHEY, CDR2 SVGEGT. The CDR3 covers 16 residues. Trimming left V 5 bases short and J 4 bases short, with 15 bases between. CDR3 sequence reads: CASSRDSTAGANVLTF. DNA for the CDR3: TGTGCCAGCAGTCGGGACTCCACCGCGGGGGCCAACGTCCTGACTTTC.

The chain has TRBV5-1 and TRBJ2-1; D may be TRBD1 (6 bases). Germline CDR1 reads SGHRS; CDR2 reads YFSETQ. V was cut by 2 bases and J by 9 bases, with 15 bases left in between. The length of the CDR3 is 14 residues. The DNA of the CDR3 is TGCGCCAGCAGCTTAACTCAGGGGAGCAGTGAGCAGTTCTTC. This gives the protein CASSLTQGSSEQFF. Based on the CDR3 plus reference TRBV5-1 and TRBJ2-1, the full variable domain is KAGVTQTPRYLIKTRGQQVTLSCSPISGHRSVSWYQQTPGQGLQFLFEYFSETQRNKGNFPGRFSGRQFSNSRSEMNVSTLELGDSALYLCASSLTQGSSEQFFGPGTRLTVL.

V gene TRBV5-1 combines with J gene TRBJ1-6; D remains unclear. This CDR3 region has 15 residues. V was cut by 3 bases and J by 5 bases, with 12 bases left in between. CDR1 is SGHRS and CDR2 is YFSETQ in the germline V gene. The CDR3: CASSSTGNHNSPLHF. The CDR3 DNA reads as TGCGCCAGCAGCTCCACCGGGAATCATAATTCACCCCTCCACTTT.

The chain links TRBV5-4 to TRBJ2-7; 7 bases are a match to TRBD2. Trimming removed 2 bases from V and 6 bases from J; junction bases left unmatched: 14. Germline V gives CDR1 SGHNT, CDR2 YYREEE (reference sequence). The CDR3 sequence is 16 residues long. CDR3 in DNA: TGTGCCAGCAGCTTCGAACCCCCCCAGGCGGGAGCCGAGCAGTACTTC. Its translation is CASSFEPPQAGAEQYF. The whole variable domain, filled in from reference TRBV5-4 and TRBJ2-7, reads ETGVTQSPTHLIKTRGQQVTLRCSSQSGHNTVSWYQQALGQGPQFIFQYYREEENGRGNFPPRFSGLQFPNYSSELNVNALELDDSALYLCASSFEPPQAGAEQYFGPGTRLTVT.

The rearrangement links TRBV11-3 to TRBJ2-2; D may be TRBD2 (6 bases). The CDR3 spans 15 residues. CDR1 and CDR2 (germline): SGHNT, YENEEA. The V and J ends lost 5 bases and 5 bases respectively, with 15 bases between them. DNA of the CDR3: TGTGCCAGCAGCCCCGGGGGTCAGCTTACCGGGGAGCTGTTTTTT. This translates into CASSPGGQLTGELFF.

V is TRBV27 and J is TRBJ2-2, with TRBD1 identical over 7 bases. CDR3 length: 17 amino acids. The ends lost 4 bases at V and 4 bases at J; junction bases unmatched: 12. CDR1 MNHEY and CDR2 SMNVEV come from the germline V gene (reference sequence). CDR3 region: CASSSVPLGTVTGELFF. The CDR3 DNA reads TGTGCCAGCAGTTCTGTACCCCTTGGGACAGTCACCGGGGAGCTGTTTTTT.

The chain is built from TRBV19 and TRBJ1-1, with D possibly matching TRBD1 (5 bases). V was pared by 3 bases and J by 3 bases, with 8 bases between. This CDR3 contains 13 residues. CDR1 is LNHDA, CDR2 SQIVND, per germline (reference sequence). CDR3 sequence (DNA): TGTGCCAGTAGTATTCCAGGGTACACTGAAGCTTTCTTT. The encoded protein is CASSIPGYTEAFF.

A remark on this clone: At one end, the junction sequence differs from germline, possibly due to a read error. V gene TRBV7-9 combines with J gene TRBJ2-5; possible D gene TRBD2, 5 bases. The CDR3 extends over 15 amino acids. The germline CDR1 and CDR2 sequences are SEHNR and FQNEAQ (reference sequence). CDR3 sequence reads: CASSAVLASQESQYF. CDR3 nucleotide sequence: TGTGCCAGCAGCGCCGTTCTAGCTTCCCAAGAGTCCCAGTACTTC.

CDR3 protein: CASSESQGGLGTQYF. The CDR3 DNA sequence: TGTGCCAGCAGCGAGTCCCAGGGAGGATTGGGTACGCAGTATTTT. The J gene is TRBJ2-3, the V gene TRBV7-3, with a weak D call TRBD2 (6 bases). The CDR3 spans 15 residues. Looked up from germline, CDR1 is SGHTA and CDR2 is FQGTGA. Trimming shortened V by 5 bases and J by 8 bases, and 20 bases separated the two germline ends.

The CDR3 region has the DNA TGCAGTGCTAGTTTAGCGGGAGTGGCTGAGACCCAGTACTTC. Translation: CSASLAGVAETQYF. This rearrangement joins TRBV20-1 to TRBJ2-5, with 9 nucleotides matching TRBD2. Trimming at V came to 3 bases and at J to 5 bases, leaving 7 bases not matched to a gene. Germline CDR1 and CDR2: DFQATT and SNEGSKA (reference sequence). The CDR3 is 14 amino acids.

This clone was picked up one time. The chain recombines TRBV2 with TRBJ1-5; weak D call: TRBD1 (6 bases). This CDR3 comprises 17 residues. CDR1 is SNHLY, CDR2 FYNNEI, per germline. V shed 3 bases and J shed 1 base, with 16 bases lying between them. The CDR3 nucleotides are TGTGCCAGCAGTGAGTTCCAGGGGATTTCAAGCAATCAGCCCCAGCATTTT. It encodes CASSEFQGISSNQPQHF.

This rearrangement joins TRBV5-6 to TRBJ2-1, with unresolved D. The V and J ends lost 3 bases and 3 bases respectively, with 13 bases between them. Germline loops: CDR1 SGHDT, CDR2 YYEEEE. There are 15 residues in the CDR3. CDR3 DNA: TGTGCCAGCAGCTCGGTAAACAGCCTCTACAATGAGCAGTTCTTC. Translated: CASSSVNSLYNEQFF.

This clone was picked up a small number of times. The chain combines TRBV2 with TRBJ1-5; D possibly corresponds to TRBD1 (5 bases). Trimming shortened V by 1 base and J by 2 bases, and 9 bases separated the two germline ends. The germline CDR1 and CDR2 sequences are SNHLY and FYNNEI. This CDR3 is built from 15 residues. Here the CDR3 reads CASSEGGMGNQPQHF. The CDR3 bases are TGTGCCAGCAGTGAAGGGGGCATGGGCAATCAGCCCCAGCATTTT.

The chain has TRBV19 and TRBJ1-5; 12 positions match TRBD1. CDR3 size: 17 residues. CDR1 LNHDA and CDR2 SQIVND come from the germline V gene (reference sequence). J lost 1 base, V lost 5 bases, and 6 bases had no gene match. The CDR3 DNA reads TGTGCCAGTAGTTTTCCGGGACAGGGGGCGAGCAATCAGCCCCAGCATTTT. Translation gives CASSFPGQGASNQPQHF.

DNA for the CDR3: TGTGCCAGCAGCCCAGGACTAAGCTTAAACAATGAGCAGTTCTTC. It encodes CASSPGLSLNNEQFF. The chain carries TRBV7-2 and TRBJ2-1, with D perhaps matching TRBD2 (6 bases). The germline gives CDR1 SGHTA, CDR2 FQGNSA. V was shortened by 5 bases and J by 5 bases, with 16 bases between the two germline ends. CDR3 length equals 15 residues.

The genes are TRBV18 and TRBJ2-7; tentative D call: TRBD2 (6 bases). Trimming shortened V by 3 bases and J by 6 bases, and 12 bases separated the two germline ends. This CDR3 is 13 amino acids long. Germline values: CDR1 KGHSH, CDR2 LQKENI. CDR3 amino acids: CASSPSGGAEQYF. Written as DNA, the CDR3 is TGTGCCAGCTCACCTTCGGGCGGGGCCGAGCAGTACTTC.

This chain joins TRBV5-1 and TRBJ2-7; TRBD2 aligns across 9 bases. Trimming removed 1 base from V and 0 bases from J; junction bases left unmatched: 5. This CDR3 is built from 16 residues. CDR1 is SGHRS and CDR2 is YFSETQ in the germline V gene. The CDR3 loop reads CASSLSVSGGSYEQYF. In DNA form, the CDR3 reads TGCGCCAGCAGCTTGAGTGTTAGCGGGGGCTCCTACGAGCAGTACTTC.